This T cell receptor beta chain emerged from a study of a mutant IDH1 vaccine in newly diagnosed glioma. Study context: Patients began vaccination 4-6 weeks after radiotherapy alone, or with temozolomide cycles. Patients got radiotherapy, temozolomide, or both beforehand, and most got both.

Time point: week 23, last vaccination. All doses held 300 ug of mutant IDH1 20-mer peptide, with topical imiquimod. For this clone: What it binds is not known.

The assay was immunoSEQ multiplex PCR, and TCRdb's table has in-frame clones only and misses some. Of about 28,000 clones in the sample, around 83% were seen once. There are 17 residues in the CDR3. J was trimmed by 4 bases and V by 4 bases; bases with no gene match: 17. Germline CDR1 is SQVTM and CDR2 is ANQGSEA. The J gene is TRBJ1-2, the V gene TRBV29-1, with 8 bases lining up with TRBD1. The material sequenced was PBMCs, taken from a glioma patient whose treatment included an IDH1 peptide vaccine. The clonotype comes from a woman aged 25 to 39 with glioma. CDR3 region: CSVGVPGQDAGFYGYTF. CDR3 nucleotides: TGCAGCGTTGGGGTACCGGGACAGGACGCGGGGTTCTATGGCTACACCTTC. The whole variable domain, filled in from reference TRBV29-1 and TRBJ1-2, reads SAVISQKPSRDICQRGTSLTIQCQVDSQVTMMFWYRQQPGQSLTLIATANQGSEATYESGFVIDKFPISRPNLTFSTLTVSNMSPEDSSIYLCSVGVPGQDAGFYGYTFGSGTRLTVV.